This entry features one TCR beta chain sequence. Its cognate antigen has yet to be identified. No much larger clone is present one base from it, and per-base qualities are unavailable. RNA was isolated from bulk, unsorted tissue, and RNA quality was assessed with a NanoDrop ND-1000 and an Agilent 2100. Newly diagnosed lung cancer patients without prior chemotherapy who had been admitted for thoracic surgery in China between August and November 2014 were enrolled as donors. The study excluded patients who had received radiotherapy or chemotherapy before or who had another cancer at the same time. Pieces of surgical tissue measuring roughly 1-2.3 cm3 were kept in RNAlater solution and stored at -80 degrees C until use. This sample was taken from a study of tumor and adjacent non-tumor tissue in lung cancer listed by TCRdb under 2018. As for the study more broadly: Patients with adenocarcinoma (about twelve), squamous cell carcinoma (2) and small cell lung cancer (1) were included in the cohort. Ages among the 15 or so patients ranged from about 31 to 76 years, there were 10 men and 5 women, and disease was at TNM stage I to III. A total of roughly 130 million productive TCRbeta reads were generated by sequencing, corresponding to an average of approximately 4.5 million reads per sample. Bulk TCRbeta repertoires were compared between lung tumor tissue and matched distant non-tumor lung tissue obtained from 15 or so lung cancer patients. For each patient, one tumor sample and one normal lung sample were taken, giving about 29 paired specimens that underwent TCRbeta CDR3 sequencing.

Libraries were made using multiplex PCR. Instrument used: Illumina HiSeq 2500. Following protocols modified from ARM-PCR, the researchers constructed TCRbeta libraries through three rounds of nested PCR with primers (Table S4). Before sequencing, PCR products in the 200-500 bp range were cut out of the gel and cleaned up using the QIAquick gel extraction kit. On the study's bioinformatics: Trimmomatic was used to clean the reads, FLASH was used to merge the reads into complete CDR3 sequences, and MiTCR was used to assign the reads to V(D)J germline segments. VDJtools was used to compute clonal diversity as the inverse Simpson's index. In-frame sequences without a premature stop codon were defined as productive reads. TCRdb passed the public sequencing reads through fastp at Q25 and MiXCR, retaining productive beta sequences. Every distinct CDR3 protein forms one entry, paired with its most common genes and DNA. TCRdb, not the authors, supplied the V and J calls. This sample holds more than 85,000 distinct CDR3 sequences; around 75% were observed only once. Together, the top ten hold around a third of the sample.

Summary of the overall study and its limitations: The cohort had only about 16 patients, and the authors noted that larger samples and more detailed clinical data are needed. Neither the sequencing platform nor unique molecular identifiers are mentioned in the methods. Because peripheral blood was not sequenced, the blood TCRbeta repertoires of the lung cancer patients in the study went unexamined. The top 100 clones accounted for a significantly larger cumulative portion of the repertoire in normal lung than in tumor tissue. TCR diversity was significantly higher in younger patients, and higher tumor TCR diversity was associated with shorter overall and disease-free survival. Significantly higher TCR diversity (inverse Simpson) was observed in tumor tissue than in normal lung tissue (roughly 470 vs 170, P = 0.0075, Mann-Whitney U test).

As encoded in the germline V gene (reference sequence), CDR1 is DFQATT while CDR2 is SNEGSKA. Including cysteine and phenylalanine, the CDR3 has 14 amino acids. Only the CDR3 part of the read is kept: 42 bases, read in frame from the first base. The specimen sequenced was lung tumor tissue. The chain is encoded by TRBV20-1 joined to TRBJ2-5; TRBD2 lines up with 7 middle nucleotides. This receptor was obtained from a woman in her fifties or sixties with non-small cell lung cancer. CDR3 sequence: CRAPRWEGEETQYF. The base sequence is TGCAGAGCCCCCCGGTGGGAGGGCGAGGAGACCCAGTACTTC.